The source of this TCR beta chain is a study of blood T cell repertoires in COVID-19. Study context: T cells, B-cell-depleted T cells, or PBMCs supplied cDNA or gDNA.

CDR3 length: 14 residues. Germline V gene data show CDR1 as DFQATT and CDR2 as SNEGSKA (reference sequence). Trimming took 3 bases from V and 5 from J; bases not matched to a gene: 4. Clones were read by immunoSEQ multiplex PCR, and TCRdb kept only the in-frame ones, dropping some. Of 130,000 or so clones detected, roughly 84% appear once; the ten largest clones hold about 15%. The clonotype originates from an elderly woman with acute or convalescent COVID-19. What was sequenced was peripheral blood. The chain couples TRBV20-1 to TRBJ2-2; 9 positions match TRBD1. In nucleotides, the CDR3 is TGCAGTGCTAGTGGGGGACAGGGAACCGGGGAGCTGTTTTTT. Encoded protein: CSASGGQGTGELFF.